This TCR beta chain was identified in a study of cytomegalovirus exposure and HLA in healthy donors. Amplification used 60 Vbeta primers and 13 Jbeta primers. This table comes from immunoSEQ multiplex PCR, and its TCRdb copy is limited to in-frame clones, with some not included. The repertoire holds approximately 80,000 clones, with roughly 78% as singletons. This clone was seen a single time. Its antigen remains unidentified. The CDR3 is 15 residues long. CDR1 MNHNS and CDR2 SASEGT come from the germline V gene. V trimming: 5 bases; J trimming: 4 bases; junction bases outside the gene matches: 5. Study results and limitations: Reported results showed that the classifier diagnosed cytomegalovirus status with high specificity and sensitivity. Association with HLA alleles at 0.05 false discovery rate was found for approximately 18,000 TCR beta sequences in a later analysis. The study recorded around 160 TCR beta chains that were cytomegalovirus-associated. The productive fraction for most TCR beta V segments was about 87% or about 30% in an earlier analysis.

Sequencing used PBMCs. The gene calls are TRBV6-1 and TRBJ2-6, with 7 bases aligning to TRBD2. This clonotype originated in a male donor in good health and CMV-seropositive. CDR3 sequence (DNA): TGTGCCAGCAGTCCCGGGGGGACCGGGGCCAACGTCCTGACTTTC. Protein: CASSPGGTGANVLTF.